This T cell receptor beta chain derives from a study of T cell changes during pregnancy in multiple sclerosis. Per the germline V gene, CDR1 is LGHNA and CDR2 is YSLEER. Trimming shortened V by 4 bases and J by 7 bases, and 28 bases separated the two germline ends. The CDR3 length is 19 residues. TCRdb's copy holds only in-frame clones and misses some; the assay was immunoSEQ multiplex PCR. This sample has more than 95,000 clones; under 95% occur once, and the top ten carry about 0.95%. The sample in question was peripheral blood, obtained after pregnancy. The rearrangement joins TRBV4-3 to TRBJ2-2; possibly TRBD2 for D (6 bases). The TCR comes from a female donor with multiple sclerosis, enrolled in a pregnancy study. The DNA of the CDR3 is TGCGCCAGCAGCCGGAGGGGAGTAGGAGGGCCGATTGGTGACGGGGAGCTGTTTTTT. Residues: CASSRRGVGGPIGDGELFF.